Below are 19 T cell receptor beta chains sequenced from a single sample in a study of vaccination effects on CD4 cells after COVID-19. These receptors are not linked to any known antigen. The repertoire was sequenced with immunoSEQ multiplex PCR; TCRdb's copy has only in-frame clones and lacks some. The sample has tens of thousands of clones, 70% to 85% seen once. Once cultured for 10 to 11 days, the cells underwent separation to obtain CD4+ T cells. The participants, recipients of two vaccine doses, got either BNT162b2 or mRNA-1273. This sample comprised CD4+ T cells from PBMCs cultured without peptide, obtained after COVID-19 vaccination. All receptors come from a human donor who received a COVID-19 vaccine.

The chain carries TRBV19 and TRBJ2-5, with D perhaps being TRBD1 or TRBD2 (5 bases each). The CDR3 covers 14 residues. Germline V lookup: CDR1 LNHDA, CDR2 SQIVND (reference sequence). Trimming removed 7 bases at V and 3 bases at J, with 15 bases between. The CDR3 region is CASNTRDGEETQYF. CDR3 bases: TGTGCCAGTAACACCCGGGACGGAGAAGAGACCCAGTACTTC.

The chain carries TRBV11-3 and TRBJ1-1; no firm D call. Germline V gene lookup returns CDR1 SGHNT and CDR2 YENEEA. This CDR3 spans 13 amino acids. Trimming pared 1 base from V and 0 bases from J, leaving 3 bases between. The CDR3 spells CASSLGLNTEAFF. CDR3 bases: TGTGCCAGCAGCTTAGGGCTGAACACTGAAGCTTTCTTT.

The chain couples TRBV28 to TRBJ1-5; the match to TRBD1 covers 9 bases. V shed 2 bases and J 5 bases; nucleotides not matched to a gene: 4. This CDR3 comprises 15 residues. The germline gives CDR1 MDHEN, CDR2 SYDVKM. The CDR3 sequence: CASSLPGTGYQPQHF. In DNA, the CDR3 is TGTGCCAGCAGTTTACCCGGGACAGGGTATCAGCCCCAGCATTTT. Combining the CDR3 with reference TRBV28 and TRBJ1-5 gives the whole variable domain DVKVTQSSRYLVKRTGEKVFLECVQDMDHENMFWYRQDPGLGLRLIYFSYDVKMKEKGDIPEGYSVSREKKERFSLILESASTNQTSMYLCASSLPGTGYQPQHFGDGTRLSIL.

CDR3: CASSSYRGLYNEQFF. CDR3 in DNA: TGTGCCAGCAGCTCTTACAGGGGTCTCTACAATGAGCAGTTCTTC. This chain joins TRBV5-4 and TRBJ2-1; the match to TRBD1 covers 7 bases. Per the germline V gene, CDR1 is SGHNT and CDR2 is YYREEE (reference sequence). J lost 3 bases, V lost 3 bases, and 6 bases had no gene match. The CDR3 runs 15 residues.

V and J are TRBV5-8 and TRBJ2-3; 7 nucleotides match TRBD1. CDR3 size: 12 residues. Trimming took 6 bases from V and 9 from J; bases not matched to a gene: 7. The germline CDR1 and CDR2 sequences are SGHTS and YDEGEE. CDR3 amino acids: CASTLDRPTQYF. The CDR3 DNA sequence: TGTGCCAGCACCCTGGACAGGCCCACGCAGTATTTT.

This clone was observed a handful of times. The rearrangement uses TRBV7-2 and TRBJ1-6; no firm D call. Trimming took off 6 bases at V and 4 bases at J, with 4 bases between the two ends. In germline, CDR1 is SGHTA, CDR2 FQGNSA. The CDR3 consists of 12 residues. The CDR3 DNA is TGTGCCAGCAGTTTTTATAATTCACCCCTCCACTTT. It translates to CASSFYNSPLHF. Using reference TRBV7-2 and TRBJ1-6 for the parts outside the CDR3, the full variable domain is GAGVSQSPSNKVTEKGKDVELRCDPISGHTALYWYRQSLGQGLEFLIYFQGNSAPDKSGLPSDRFSAERTGGSVSTLTIQRTQQEDSAVYLCASSFYNSPLHFGNGTRLTVT.

The chain combines TRBV6-5 with TRBJ1-3; TRBD1 is a possible D gene (6 bases). This CDR3 spans 14 amino acids. The germline gives CDR1 MNHEY, CDR2 SVGAGI. Trimming pared 6 bases from V and 2 bases from J, leaving 11 bases between. The CDR3 is CASRGSGAGNTIYF. In nucleotides, the CDR3 is TGTGCCAGCAGAGGATCAGGGGCTGGAAACACCATATATTTT.

The rearrangement joins TRBV7-8 to TRBJ2-7; D is uncertain. Germline-derived CDR1 and CDR2 are SGHVS and FQNEAQ. The CDR3 extends over 15 amino acids. The V and J ends lost 1 base and 5 bases respectively, with 15 bases between them. CDR3 sequence reads: CASSLGRPSTHEQYV. The CDR3 coding sequence is TGTGCCAGCAGCTTAGGCAGACCCTCGACCCACGAGCAGTACGTC.

The V gene is TRBV6-2 or TRBV6-3, the J gene TRBJ2-4, with 8 bases matching TRBD1. V shed 4 bases and J 2 bases; nucleotides not matched to a gene: 19. The CDR3 has 20 residues. Germline lookup yields CDR1 MNHEY and CDR2 SVGEGT. In DNA form, the CDR3 reads TGTGCCAGCAGTTCCTACCATTTTATAGACAGGGGAGGTCCCAAAAACATTCAGTACTTC. Translated: CASSSYHFIDRGGPKNIQYF.

The V gene is TRBV29-1, the J gene TRBJ1-2, with 8 nucleotides matching TRBD1. Trimming cost V 5 bases and J 13 bases; bases outside gene matches: 9. Germline CDR1 is SQVTM and CDR2 is ANQGSEA. The CDR3 totals 11 residues. The CDR3: CSVLQGARLTF. For the CDR3, the DNA is TGCAGCGTTCTGCAGGGGGCGCGTCTCACCTTC.

This clone appeared once. The rearrangement uses TRBV6-6 and TRBJ1-1, with D possibly being TRBD1 (6 bases). The CDR3 loop spans 17 amino acids. V was shortened by 5 bases and J by 0 bases, with 19 bases between the two germline ends. Looked up from germline, CDR1 is MNHNY and CDR2 is SVGAGI (reference sequence). The CDR3 reads CASSPRDRGALNTEAFF. CDR3 nucleotide sequence: TGTGCCAGCAGTCCCCGGGATCGGGGGGCGCTGAACACTGAAGCTTTCTTT.

This chain links TRBV5-1 with TRBJ1-5; no firm D call. Trimming shortened V by 5 bases and J by 0 bases, and 12 bases separated the two germline ends. The V gene's germline CDR1 is SGHRS and CDR2 YFSETQ. The CDR3 spans 15 residues. CDR3 sequence: CASSRRRNSNQPQHF. CDR3 coding DNA: TGCGCCAGCAGTCGGAGACGGAATAGCAATCAGCCCCAGCATTTT.

J is TRBJ2-3 and V is TRBV6-4; tentatively, D is TRBD1 (6 bases). Germline values: CDR1 MRHNA, CDR2 SNTAGT. The CDR3 runs to 12 residues. Trimming removed 2 bases from V and 8 bases from J, with 8 bases in between. The CDR3 DNA is TGTGCCAGCAGTGACCTAGGGGGTACGCAGTATTTT. Protein sequence: CASSDLGGTQYF.

CDR3 coding DNA: TGTGCCACCAGCTCGAGGACCTTTGAAGCTTTCTTT. As protein: CATSSRTFEAFF. This chain links TRBV15 with TRBJ1-1; D call uncertain. CDR1 and CDR2 from the germline V gene are LNHNV and YYDKDF (reference sequence). The CDR3 contains 12 residues. Deletions cut 5 bases from V and 7 bases from J, with 11 bases between. Supplemented by reference TRBV15 and TRBJ1-1, the full variable domain reads DAMVIQNPRYQVTQFGKPVTLSCSQTLNHNVMYWYQQKSSQAPKLLFHYYDKDFNNEADTPDNFQSRRPNTSFCFLDIRSPGLGDTAMYLCATSSRTFEAFFGQGTRLTVV.

J is TRBJ2-3 and V is TRBV24-1; TRBD2 might be the D (5 bases). Germline V CDR1 and CDR2: KGHDR, SFDVKD. Trimming left V 1 base short and J 4 bases short, with 20 bases between. The CDR3 sequence is 18 residues long. The CDR3, as DNA: TGTGCCACCAGTGATTTTAATCGAGGGTGGCCCGAGGCAGATACGCAGTATTTT. It is translated as CATSDFNRGWPEADTQYF.

The chain uses TRBV7-2 and TRBJ1-1, with D uncertain. CDR1 and CDR2 from the germline V gene are SGHTA and FQGNSA. The length of the CDR3 is 18 residues. V was shortened by 2 bases and J by 0 bases, with 19 bases between the two germline ends. The CDR3 loop reads CASSLYAASVQLNTEAFF. CDR3 DNA: TGTGCCAGCAGCTTATATGCCGCGTCAGTACAGCTGAACACTGAAGCTTTCTTT. Filled out from reference TRBV7-2 and TRBJ1-1, the complete variable domain reads GAGVSQSPSNKVTEKGKDVELRCDPISGHTALYWYRQSLGQGLEFLIYFQGNSAPDKSGLPSDRFSAERTGGSVSTLTIQRTQQEDSAVYLCASSLYAASVQLNTEAFFGQGTRLTVV.

The chain employs TRBV30 and TRBJ2-3; 7 nucleotides align to TRBD2. CDR1 is GTSNPN, CDR2 SVGIG, per germline (reference sequence). CDR3 length: 15 residues. Trimming at V came to 0 bases and at J to 5 bases, leaving 8 bases not matched to a gene. The CDR3 coding sequence is TGTGCCTGGAGTGTACAAAGCGGGGCGGTAGATACGCAGTATTTT. This codes for CAWSVQSGAVDTQYF.

The chain has TRBV6-6 and TRBJ1-5; weak D call: TRBD1 (5 bases). Deletions cut 6 bases from V and 1 base from J, with 13 bases between. Per germline, CDR1 MNHNY and CDR2 SVGAGI (reference sequence). The CDR3 consists of 15 residues. The CDR3 coding sequence is TGTGCCAGCAGAGCAGGACGGGGGAGCAATCAGCCCCAGCATTTT. Its protein is CASRAGRGSNQPQHF.

The V call is TRBV6-5, the J call TRBJ1-5, with TRBD1 as a possible D gene (5 bases). The V and J ends lost 2 bases and 15 bases respectively, with 17 bases between them. CDR3 length: 13 residues. Per the germline V gene, CDR1 is MNHEY and CDR2 is SVGAGI. CDR3 sequence reads: CASSYDLGTQAHF. CDR3 sequence (DNA): TGTGCCAGCAGTTACGACTTAGGGACCCAGGCGCATTTT.